Listed below are T cell receptor beta chains from one sample, sequenced in a study of PD-1 blockade in classical Hodgkin lymphoma. Here immunoSEQ multiplex PCR was the method, and the copy in TCRdb shows in-frame clones only, minus some. The sample records about 61,000 clones, roughly 85% being singletons. Sequenced here: peripheral blood mononuclear cells (PBMCs), sampled before the fourth cycle of nivolumab. All receptors derive from a human donor with classical Hodgkin lymphoma. CDR3s include the opening cysteine and the closing phenylalanine or tryptophan. Fields, in order: V gene, J gene, CDR3 protein.

>TRBV13|TRBJ1-1
CASSAGDRTTEAFF
>TRBV11-3|TRBJ2-3
CASSLVAASTDTQYF
>TRBV6-1|TRBJ2-7
CASRGGLQYEQYF
>TRBV5-1|TRBJ1-5
CASSLVGEGHQPQHF
>TRBV5-1|TRBJ1-6
CASSFLPGQGYSPLHF
>TRBV19|TRBJ2-3
CASSTTTTPLPGRDTQYF
>TRBV7-6|TRBJ1-6
CASSFYRDRENSPLHF
>TRBV23-1|TRBJ1-3
CASSPNRGSGNTIYF
>TRBV5-1|TRBJ2-3
CASSSQGHADTQYF
>TRBV6-1|TRBJ1-2
CASSEAVRPRTGYTF
>TRBV20-1|TRBJ1-4
CSAPLKEKLFF
>TRBV29-1|TRBJ2-3
CSVSGGRNTDAQYF
>TRBV16|TRBJ2-1
CASSQLDRGGDEQFF
>TRBV19|TRBJ2-1
CASRGGGKYNEQFF
>TRBV7-8|TRBJ2-5
CASSTDLGETQYF
>TRBV5-1|TRBJ1-1
CASSFQGQGYSLNTEAFF
>TRBV11-2|TRBJ1-3
CASSLGSGNTIYF
>TRBV5-1|TRBJ2-2
CASSREQGAGELFF
>TRBV27|TRBJ2-7
CASSPPNTYEQYF
>TRBV20-1|TRBJ1-1
CSATRVTEAFF
>TRBV6-5|TRBJ1-1
CASKRDVNTEAFF
>TRBV30|TRBJ2-2
CAGRQERLNTGELFF
>TRBV5-1|TRBJ1-6
CASSRAGIYSPLHF
>TRBV7-9|TRBJ2-7
CASSLAGSNEQYF
>TRBV5-6|TRBJ2-1
CASSRQWYEQFF
>TRBV5-1|TRBJ2-3
CASSLLRGGTDTQYF
>TRBV21-1|TRBJ2-7
CASSNEGRDASSYEQYF
>TRBV30|TRBJ1-2
CAWSYGQGQYGYTF
>TRBV28|TRBJ1-2
CASSLVNYGYTF
>TRBV19|TRBJ2-2
CASLRRGNTGELFF
>TRBV5-1|TRBJ1-1
CASSMGTERKSFF
>TRBV11-2|TRBJ2-7
CASVSYRGPSSYEQYF
>TRBV5-1|TRBJ2-3
CASSRDRVTDTQYF
>TRBV5-1|TRBJ1-1
CASRGEAGMNTEAFF
>TRBV5-6|TRBJ1-6
CASAKGTGLAISPLHF
>TRBV5-1|TRBJ1-1
CASSLSGPEAFF
>TRBV29-1|TRBJ1-2
CSVSITPGGDGYTF
>TRBV18|TRBJ2-1
CASSPPVGASMNEQFF
>TRBV6-1|TRBJ2-2
CASMGGTDTGELFF
>TRBV7-2|TRBJ1-6
CASSLGRGTGGKNSPLHF